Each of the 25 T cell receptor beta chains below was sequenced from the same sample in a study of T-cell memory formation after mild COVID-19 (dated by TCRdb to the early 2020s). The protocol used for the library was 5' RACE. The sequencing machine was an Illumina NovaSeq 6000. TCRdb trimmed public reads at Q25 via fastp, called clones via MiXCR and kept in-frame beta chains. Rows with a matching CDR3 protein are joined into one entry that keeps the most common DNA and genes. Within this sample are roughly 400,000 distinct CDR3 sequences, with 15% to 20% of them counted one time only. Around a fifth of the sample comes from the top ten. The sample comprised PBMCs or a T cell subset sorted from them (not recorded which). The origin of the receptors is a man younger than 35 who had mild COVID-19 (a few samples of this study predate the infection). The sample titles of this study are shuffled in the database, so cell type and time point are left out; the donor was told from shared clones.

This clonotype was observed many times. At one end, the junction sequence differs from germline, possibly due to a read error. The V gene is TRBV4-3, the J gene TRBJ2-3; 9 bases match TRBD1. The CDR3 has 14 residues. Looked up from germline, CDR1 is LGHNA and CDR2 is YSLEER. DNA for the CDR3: TGTGCCAGCAGCCAGGACAGGGGAGCAGATACGCAGTATTTT. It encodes CASSQDRGADTQYF.

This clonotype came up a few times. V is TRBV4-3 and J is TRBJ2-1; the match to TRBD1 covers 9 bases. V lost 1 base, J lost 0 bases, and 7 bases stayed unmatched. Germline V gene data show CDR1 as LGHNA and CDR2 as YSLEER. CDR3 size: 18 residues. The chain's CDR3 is CASSQGDRAISSYNEQFF. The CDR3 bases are TGCGCCAGCAGCCAAGGGGACAGGGCCATCAGCTCCTACAATGAGCAGTTCTTC.

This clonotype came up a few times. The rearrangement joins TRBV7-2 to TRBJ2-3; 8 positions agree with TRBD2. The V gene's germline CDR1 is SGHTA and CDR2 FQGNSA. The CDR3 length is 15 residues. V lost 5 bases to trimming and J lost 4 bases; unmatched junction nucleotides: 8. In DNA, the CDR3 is TGTGCCAGCAGCACCGGAGCGGGGGTGTCAGATACGCAGTATTTT. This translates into CASSTGAGVSDTQYF.

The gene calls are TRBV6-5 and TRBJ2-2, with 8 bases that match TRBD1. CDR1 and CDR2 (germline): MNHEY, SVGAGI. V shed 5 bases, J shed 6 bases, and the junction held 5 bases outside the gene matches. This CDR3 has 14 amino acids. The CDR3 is CASSKLQGAGELFF. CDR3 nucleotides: TGTGCCAGCAGTAAATTACAGGGGGCCGGGGAGCTGTTTTTT.

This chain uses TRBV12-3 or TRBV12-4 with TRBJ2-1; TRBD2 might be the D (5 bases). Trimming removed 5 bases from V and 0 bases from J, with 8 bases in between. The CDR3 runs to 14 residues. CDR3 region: CASSRGSSYNEQFF. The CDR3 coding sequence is TGTGCCAGCAGTCGAGGGAGCTCCTACAATGAGCAGTTCTTC.

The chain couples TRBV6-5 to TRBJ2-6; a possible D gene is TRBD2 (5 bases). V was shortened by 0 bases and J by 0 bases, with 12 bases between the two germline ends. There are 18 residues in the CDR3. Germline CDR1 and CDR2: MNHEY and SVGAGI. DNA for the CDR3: TGTGCCAGCAGTTACTCGAGCGGCAGAAGCTCTGGGGCCAACGTCCTGACTTTC. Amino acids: CASSYSSGRSSGANVLTF.

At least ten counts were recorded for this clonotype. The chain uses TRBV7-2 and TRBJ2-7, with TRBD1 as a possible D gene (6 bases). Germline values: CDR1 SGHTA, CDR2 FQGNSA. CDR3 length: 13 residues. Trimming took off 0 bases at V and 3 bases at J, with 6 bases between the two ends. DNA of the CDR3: TGTGCCAGCAGCTTAGCCAGGGGCTACGAGCAGTACGTC. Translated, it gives CASSLARGYEQYV.

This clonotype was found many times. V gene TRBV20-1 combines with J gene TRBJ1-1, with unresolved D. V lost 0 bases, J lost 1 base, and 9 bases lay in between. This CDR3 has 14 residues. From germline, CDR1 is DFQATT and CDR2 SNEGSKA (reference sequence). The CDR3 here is CSARDPRENTEAFF. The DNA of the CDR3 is TGCAGTGCTAGAGATCCGAGGGAGAACACTGAAGCTTTCTTT.

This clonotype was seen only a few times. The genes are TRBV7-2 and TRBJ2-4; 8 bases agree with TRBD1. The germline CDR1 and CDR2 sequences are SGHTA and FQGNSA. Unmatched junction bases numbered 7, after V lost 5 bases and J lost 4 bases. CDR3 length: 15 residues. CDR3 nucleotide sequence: TGTGCCAGCAGCCTACGACAGGGGACGAAAAACATTCAGTACTTC. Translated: CASSLRQGTKNIQYF.

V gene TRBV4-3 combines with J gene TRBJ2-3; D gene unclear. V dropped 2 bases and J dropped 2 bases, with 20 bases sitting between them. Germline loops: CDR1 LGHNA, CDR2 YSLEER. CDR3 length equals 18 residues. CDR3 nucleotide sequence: TGCGCCAGCAGCCAACGGGCAGGCCCGAGGCGGCACACAGATACGCAGTATTTT. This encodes CASSQRAGPRRHTDTQYF.

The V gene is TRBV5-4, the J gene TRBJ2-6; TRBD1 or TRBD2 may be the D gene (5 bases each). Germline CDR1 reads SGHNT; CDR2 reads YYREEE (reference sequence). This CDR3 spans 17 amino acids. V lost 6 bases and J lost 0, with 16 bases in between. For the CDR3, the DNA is TGTGCCAGCATCGGACCTCGGGGCGCCTCTGGGGCCAACGTCCTGACTTTC. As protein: CASIGPRGASGANVLTF.

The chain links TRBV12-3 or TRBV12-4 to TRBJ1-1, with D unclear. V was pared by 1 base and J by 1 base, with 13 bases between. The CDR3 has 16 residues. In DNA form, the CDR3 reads TGTGCCAGCAGTTTAGGGCACGGAACATCGAACACTGAAGCTTTCTTT. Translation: CASSLGHGTSNTEAFF.

CDR3 residues: CASSFRQGPQETQYF. For the CDR3, the DNA is TGTGCCAGCAGTTTTCGCCAGGGACCCCAAGAGACCCAGTACTTC. The rearrangement joins TRBV28 to TRBJ2-5; D might be TRBD1 or TRBD2, each matching 5 bases. This CDR3 region has 15 residues. The germline V and J ends were trimmed by 3 bases and 1 base, with 12 bases remaining between them. Germline CDR1 is MDHEN and CDR2 is SYDVKM.

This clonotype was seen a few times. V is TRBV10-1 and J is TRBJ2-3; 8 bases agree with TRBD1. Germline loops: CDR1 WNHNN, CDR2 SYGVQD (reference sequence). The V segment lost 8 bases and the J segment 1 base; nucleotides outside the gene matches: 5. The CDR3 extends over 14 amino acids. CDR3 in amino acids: CASDPGQGTDTQYF. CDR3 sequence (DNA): TGCGCCAGCGACCCGGGACAGGGCACAGATACGCAGTATTTT.

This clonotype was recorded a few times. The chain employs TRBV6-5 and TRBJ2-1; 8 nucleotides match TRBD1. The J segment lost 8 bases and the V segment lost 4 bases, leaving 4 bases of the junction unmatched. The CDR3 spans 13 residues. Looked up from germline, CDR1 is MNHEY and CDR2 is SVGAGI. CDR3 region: CASSLTGVDEQFF. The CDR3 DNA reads TGTGCCAGCAGTTTGACAGGGGTGGATGAGCAGTTCTTC.

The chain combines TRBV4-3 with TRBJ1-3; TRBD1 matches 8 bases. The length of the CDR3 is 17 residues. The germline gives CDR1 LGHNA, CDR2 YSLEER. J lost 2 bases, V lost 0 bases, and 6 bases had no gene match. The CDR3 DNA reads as TGCGCCAGCAGCCAAGAAACCGGGACAGGAGCTGGAAACACCATATATTTT. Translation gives CASSQETGTGAGNTIYF.

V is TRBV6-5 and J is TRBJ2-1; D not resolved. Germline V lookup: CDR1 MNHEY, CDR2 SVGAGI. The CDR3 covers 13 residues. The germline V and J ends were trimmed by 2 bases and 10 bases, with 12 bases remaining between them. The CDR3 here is CASSYNRRQEQFF. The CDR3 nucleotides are TGTGCCAGCAGTTACAACAGACGCCAAGAGCAGTTCTTC.

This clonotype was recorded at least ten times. The CDR3 bases are TGTGCCAGCAGTTACTGGGGGGCCGGGGAGCTGTTTTTT. This gives the protein CASSYWGAGELFF. The V gene is TRBV6-5, the J gene TRBJ2-2; TRBD2 might be the D (6 bases). This CDR3 comprises 13 residues. V was shortened by 1 base and J by 6 bases, with 6 bases between the two germline ends. Germline CDR1 reads MNHEY; CDR2 reads SVGAGI.

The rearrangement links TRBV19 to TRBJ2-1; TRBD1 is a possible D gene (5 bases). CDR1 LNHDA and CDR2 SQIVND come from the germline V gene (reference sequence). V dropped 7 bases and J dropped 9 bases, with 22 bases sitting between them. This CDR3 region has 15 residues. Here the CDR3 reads CASTPSAAGNGEQFF. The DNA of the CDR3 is TGTGCCAGTACGCCTTCGGCCGCAGGGAATGGTGAGCAGTTCTTC. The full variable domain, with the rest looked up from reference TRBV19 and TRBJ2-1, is DGGITQSPKYLFRKEGQNVTLSCEQNLNHDAMYWYRQDPGQGLRLIYYSQIVNDFQKGDIAEGYSVSREKKESFPLTVTSAQKNPTAFYLCASTPSAAGNGEQFFGPGTRLTVL.

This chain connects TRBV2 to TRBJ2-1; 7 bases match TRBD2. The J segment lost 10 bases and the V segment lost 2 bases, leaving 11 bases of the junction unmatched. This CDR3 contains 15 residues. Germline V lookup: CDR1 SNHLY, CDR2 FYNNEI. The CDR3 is CASSEWSSGRREQFF. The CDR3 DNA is TGTGCCAGCAGTGAATGGTCTAGCGGTCGGCGGGAGCAGTTCTTC.

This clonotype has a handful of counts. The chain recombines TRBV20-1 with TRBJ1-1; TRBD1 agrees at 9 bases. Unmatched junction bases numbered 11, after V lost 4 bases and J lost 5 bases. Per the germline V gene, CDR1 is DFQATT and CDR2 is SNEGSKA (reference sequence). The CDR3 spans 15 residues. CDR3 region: CSAIRTGVKVTEAFF. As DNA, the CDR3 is TGCAGTGCTATCCGGACAGGGGTAAAAGTGACTGAAGCTTTCTTT.

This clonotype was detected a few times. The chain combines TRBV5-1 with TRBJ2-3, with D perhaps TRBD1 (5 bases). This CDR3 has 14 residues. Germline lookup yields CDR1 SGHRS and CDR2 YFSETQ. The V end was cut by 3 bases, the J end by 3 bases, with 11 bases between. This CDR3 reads CASSYQDSTDTQYF. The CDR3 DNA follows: TGCGCCAGCAGCTACCAAGACAGTACAGATACGCAGTATTTT. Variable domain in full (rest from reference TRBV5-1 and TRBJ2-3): KAGVTQTPRYLIKTRGQQVTLSCSPISGHRSVSWYQQTPGQGLQFLFEYFSETQRNKGNFPGRFSGRQFSNSRSEMNVSTLELGDSALYLCASSYQDSTDTQYFGPGTRLTVL.

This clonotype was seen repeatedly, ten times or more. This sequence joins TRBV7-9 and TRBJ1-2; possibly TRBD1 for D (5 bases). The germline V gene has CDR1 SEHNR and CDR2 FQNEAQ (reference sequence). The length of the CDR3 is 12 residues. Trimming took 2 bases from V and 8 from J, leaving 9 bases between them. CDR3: CASSLTGVGYTF. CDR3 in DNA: TGTGCCAGCAGCTTAACGGGGGTCGGCTACACCTTC.

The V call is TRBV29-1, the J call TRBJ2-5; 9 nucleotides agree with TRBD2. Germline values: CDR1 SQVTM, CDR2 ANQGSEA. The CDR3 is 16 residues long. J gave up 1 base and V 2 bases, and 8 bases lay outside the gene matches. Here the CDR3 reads CSVEKTSGWAQETQYF. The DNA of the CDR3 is TGCAGCGTTGAAAAAACTAGCGGGTGGGCCCAAGAGACCCAGTACTTC.

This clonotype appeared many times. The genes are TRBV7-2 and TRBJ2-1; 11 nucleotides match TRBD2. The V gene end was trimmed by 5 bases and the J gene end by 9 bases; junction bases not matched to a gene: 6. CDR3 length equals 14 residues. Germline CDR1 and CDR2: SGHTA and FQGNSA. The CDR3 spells CASSPFLAGGEQFF. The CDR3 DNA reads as TGTGCCAGCAGCCCGTTCCTAGCGGGGGGTGAGCAGTTCTTC.